This T cell receptor beta chain was observed in a study of blood T cells in healthy people across ages. The overall study: Capture via template switching afforded approximately one barcoded beta molecule per two T cells.

This CDR3 comprises 16 residues. Germline values: CDR1 SGDLS, CDR2 YYNGEE. Unmatched junction bases numbered 6, after V lost 2 bases and J lost 0 bases. A J-beta primer mix and a sample-barcoded 5' primer were used in a second PCR of about 6 to 12 cycles. MiXCR, applied by TCRdb to the 5' RACE reads, yields one record per CDR3 protein. Here the sample spans more than 1.4 million distinct CDR3 sequences, around two fifths being singletons. The source material was blood. The gene calls are TRBV9 and TRBJ2-3; TRBD2 agrees at 7 bases. The receptor comes from a woman in her late teens or twenties in good health. CDR3 residues: CASSVGGSGSTDTQYF. The CDR3, as DNA: TGTGCCAGCAGCGTTGGCGGGAGTGGAAGCACAGATACGCAGTATTTT.